One sample yielded the 22 T cell receptor beta chains listed below, sequenced in a study of control samples from healthy donors and cancer patients. Sequencing used immunoSEQ multiplex PCR; TCRdb keeps in-frame clones, though not all of them. The repertoire holds some 120,000 clones, with about 95% as singletons. Sequenced sample: blood. These receptor sequences come from a man younger than 40 in good health.

CDR3 sequence (DNA): TGTGCCAGCAGTGACTACGAAGTTGTAAGCGGACCCCACTTGGAATATGAAAAACTGTTTTTT. Protein product: CASSDYEVVSGPHLEYEKLFF. The chain employs TRBV6-4 and TRBJ1-4; D not resolved. V gave up 1 base and J gave up 6 bases, with 30 bases separating them. Looked up from germline, CDR1 is MRHNA and CDR2 is SNTAGT. The CDR3 runs to 21 residues.

J is TRBJ1-2 and V is TRBV19, with a tentative D call TRBD1 (5 bases). V lost 5 bases and J lost 4, with 11 bases in between. The CDR3 is 13 residues long. Germline V gene lookup returns CDR1 LNHDA and CDR2 SQIVND (reference sequence). CDR3 sequence reads: CASSPRDSYGYTF. In DNA, the CDR3 is TGTGCCAGTAGTCCCAGGGATAGCTATGGCTACACCTTC.

The rearrangement links TRBV9 to TRBJ2-3; either TRBD1 or TRBD2 may fit D (5 bases each). The germline gives CDR1 SGDLS, CDR2 YYNGEE. V lost 0 bases to trimming and J lost 5 bases, with 13 bases between them. This CDR3 has 15 residues. CDR3 sequence (DNA): TGTGCCAGCAGCGTAGAGGGGAGAGTGGGAGATACGCAGTATTTT. Its translation is CASSVEGRVGDTQYF.

A single count supports this clone. The chain has TRBV14 and TRBJ2-3; 10 bases are shared with TRBD2. Unmatched junction bases numbered 6, after V lost 3 bases and J lost 6 bases. CDR1 SGHDN and CDR2 FVKESK come from the germline V gene. The CDR3 has 15 amino acids. This chain's CDR3 is CASSHQRGGVDTQYF. The CDR3 coding sequence is TGTGCCAGCAGCCACCAGCGGGGGGGCGTCGATACGCAGTATTTT.

The genes are TRBV9 and TRBJ1-4; D possibly corresponds to TRBD1 (6 bases). The CDR3 loop spans 14 amino acids. Trimming removed 2 bases from V and 9 bases from J, with 14 bases in between. Germline V gene lookup returns CDR1 SGDLS and CDR2 YYNGEE. CDR3 amino acids: CASSVNRDFKKLFF. The CDR3 region has the DNA TGTGCCAGCAGCGTGAACAGGGATTTTAAAAAACTGTTTTTT.

V is TRBV6-1 and J is TRBJ1-5; D ambiguous. The CDR3 has 13 residues. V gave up 2 bases and J gave up 7 bases, with 9 bases separating them. Per germline, CDR1 MNHNS and CDR2 SASEGT. The CDR3, as DNA: TGTGCCAGCAGTGAAACCGGCGGGCAGCCCCAGCATTTT. This encodes CASSETGGQPQHF.

The chain is built from TRBV30 and TRBJ1-1, with D maybe TRBD1 (5 bases). Trimming took off 7 bases at V and 6 bases at J, with 12 bases between the two ends. Germline assignment: CDR1 GTSNPN and CDR2 SVGIG (reference sequence). The CDR3 is 11 amino acids. CDR3 DNA: TGTGCCTTTTCTAGAGGGGCTGAAGCTTTCTTT. Residues: CAFSRGAEAFF. Looking up the rest from reference TRBV30 and TRBJ1-1 gives the full variable domain: SQTIHQWPATLVQPVGSPLSLECTVEGTSNPNLYWYRQAAGRGLQLLFYSVGIGQISSEVPQNLSASRPQDRQFILSSKKLLLSDSGFYLCAFSRGAEAFFGQGTRLTVV.

This chain links TRBV6-8 with TRBJ2-3, with D tentatively TRBD1 or TRBD2 (5 bases each). Germline assignment: CDR1 MNHGY and CDR2 SAAAGT. The CDR3 runs to 18 residues. The ends were cut back, 0 bases at V and 5 bases at J, with 21 bases in the middle. CDR3 coding DNA: TGTGCCAGCAGTTACTCAAAGGGACGGCCCCTACTCAAAGATACGCAGTATTTT. Its protein is CASSYSKGRPLLKDTQYF.

J is TRBJ1-1 and V is TRBV7-6; tentatively, D is TRBD1 (6 bases). The CDR3 contains 15 residues. Trimming left V 0 bases short and J 4 bases short, with 12 bases between. CDR1 and CDR2 from the germline V gene are SGHVS and FNYEAQ. The CDR3 region is CASSLAGGRVTEAFF. In DNA, the CDR3 is TGTGCCAGCAGCTTAGCGGGGGGGCGAGTCACTGAAGCTTTCTTT.

The V gene is TRBV5-1, the J gene TRBJ2-2; 7 bases are shared with TRBD1. After removal of 9 bases from V and 4 bases from J, the junction contained 6 bases not matched to a gene. The CDR3 covers 13 residues. The germline V gene encodes CDR1 SGHRS and CDR2 YFSETQ. CDR3 in amino acids: CATSGQFTGELFF. The CDR3 DNA sequence: TGCGCCACCTCGGGACAGTTCACCGGGGAGCTGTTTTTT.

The chain is built from TRBV15 and TRBJ2-7, with TRBD1 matching over 10 bases. The CDR3 spans 14 residues. Germline-derived CDR1 and CDR2 are LNHNV and YYDKDF (reference sequence). V gave up 1 base and J gave up 5 bases; unmatched junction bases: 2. The CDR3 nucleotides are TGTGCCACCAGCAGAGGGACAGGGGGTGACGAGCAGTACTTC. Translating gives CATSRGTGGDEQYF. Full variable domain (outside the CDR3, taken from reference TRBV15 and TRBJ2-7): DAMVIQNPRYQVTQFGKPVTLSCSQTLNHNVMYWYQQKSSQAPKLLFHYYDKDFNNEADTPDNFQSRRPNTSFCFLDIRSPGLGDTAMYLCATSRGTGGDEQYFGPGTRLTVT.

The CDR3 reads CASSLGSVTGAKETQYF. The CDR3 DNA reads as TGTGCCAGCAGCTTGGGCTCGGTAACTGGCGCCAAGGAGACCCAGTACTTC. The chain combines TRBV5-8 with TRBJ2-5; no definite D call. The CDR3 runs 17 residues. The V end was cut by 0 bases, the J end by 5 bases, with 20 bases between. Germline loops: CDR1 SGHTS, CDR2 YDEGEE.

In its sample, this clone was seen once. This chain joins TRBV5-1 and TRBJ1-4; D ambiguous. V lost 0 bases to trimming and J lost 3 bases, with 12 bases between them. In germline, CDR1 is SGHRS, CDR2 YFSETQ. This CDR3 spans 16 amino acids. The CDR3 region is CASSLGQTLSNEKLFF. For the CDR3, the DNA is TGCGCCAGCAGCTTGGGTCAAACTTTGTCTAATGAAAAACTGTTTTTT.

For this clone: Other nucleotide sequences from this sample produce the same CDR3. The chain joins TRBV6-2 or TRBV6-3 to TRBJ1-5; D gene ambiguous. The germline V and J ends were trimmed by 2 bases and 3 bases, with 5 bases remaining between them. The germline CDR1 and CDR2 sequences are MNHEY and SVGEGT. The CDR3 contains 13 residues. The CDR3 DNA sequence: TGTGCCAGCAGTTACAGCATCAATCAGCCCCAGCATTTT. Its translation is CASSYSINQPQHF.

The chain couples TRBV19 to TRBJ2-1, with D possibly called TRBD1 or TRBD2 (5 bases each). Germline loops: CDR1 LNHDA, CDR2 SQIVND (reference sequence). This CDR3 contains 13 residues. V was pared by 7 bases and J by 9 bases, with 16 bases between. The DNA for the CDR3 is TGTGCCAGTAATCCGGGACCCATTGGTGAGCAGTTCTTC. Protein sequence: CASNPGPIGEQFF.

The genes are TRBV29-1 and TRBJ2-3, with a weak D call TRBD2 (5 bases). CDR3 length: 16 amino acids. Germline CDR1 is SQVTM and CDR2 is ANQGSEA. Trimming pared 0 bases from V and 3 bases from J, leaving 16 bases between. CDR3 sequence (DNA): TGCAGCGTTGAAGATCTTGAGGGTATGAGGACAGATACGCAGTATTTT. This translates into CSVEDLEGMRTDTQYF.

The gene calls are TRBV18 and TRBJ2-1; D possibly corresponds to TRBD1 (6 bases). This CDR3 region has 13 residues. CDR1 is KGHSH, CDR2 LQKENI, per germline. The ends were cut back, 5 bases at V and 9 bases at J, with 14 bases in the middle. The CDR3 is CASSYGGLGEQFF. The CDR3 DNA reads TGTGCCAGCTCATATGGGGGCCTGGGTGAGCAGTTCTTC.

The chain links TRBV27 to TRBJ1-1, with 7 bases lining up with TRBD1. J was trimmed by 4 bases and V by 2 bases; bases with no gene match: 7. CDR3 size: 15 residues. From germline, CDR1 is MNHEY and CDR2 SMNVEV (reference sequence). DNA for the CDR3: TGTGCCAGCAGTTTAATGACAGGGCCAGCCACTGAAGCTTTCTTT. As protein: CASSLMTGPATEAFF.

The chain combines TRBV10-2 with TRBJ2-3, with a tentative D call TRBD2 (5 bases). The CDR3 is 14 amino acids. V lost 0 bases and J 5 bases, leaving 9 bases between the germline ends. CDR1 and CDR2 (germline): WSHSY, SAAADI. The DNA of the CDR3 is TGCGCCAGCAGTGAGTCCCGCCGGGGAGATACGCAGTATTTT. Its translation: CASSESRRGDTQYF.

This clone was recorded only once. This chain connects TRBV28 to TRBJ1-5; D is unclear. V lost 4 bases, J lost 0 bases, and 10 bases lay in between. CDR3 size: 15 residues. The germline gives CDR1 MDHEN, CDR2 SYDVKM. CDR3 DNA: TGTGCCAGCAGTTATAGAGGGTATAGCAATCAGCCCCAGCATTTT. Translation: CASSYRGYSNQPQHF.

The V call is TRBV7-8, the J call TRBJ2-6, with 8 bases matching TRBD1. The length of the CDR3 is 15 residues. V gave up 5 bases and J gave up 11 bases; unmatched junction bases: 11. CDR1 is SGHVS, CDR2 FQNEAQ, per germline. This chain's CDR3 is CASSARRGTGDVLTF. CDR3 bases: TGTGCCAGCAGCGCCAGACGGGGGACAGGCGACGTCCTGACTTTC.

There are a few counts of this clone. CDR3 sequence (DNA): TGTGCCAGCAGTGATCAAACAGGAGCCAACGAGCAGTACTTC. It codes for CASSDQTGANEQYF. This chain joins TRBV6-1 and TRBJ2-7, with D perhaps TRBD1 (5 bases). V shed 3 bases and J shed 5 bases, with 14 bases lying between them. The length of the CDR3 is 14 residues. Germline values: CDR1 MNHNS, CDR2 SASEGT.